These 26 T cell receptor beta chains share one sample of origin, sequenced in a study of T cell responses to AZD1222 COVID-19 vaccine. Assay used: immunoSEQ multiplex PCR; TCRdb lists only in-frame clones, some missing. The repertoire holds some 110,000 clones, with 85% to 90% as singletons. The input for sequencing was peripheral blood, taken on day 0 of AZD1222 vaccination. These receptors all come from an adult in good health.

This clone turned up a few times. The same CDR3 arises from other DNA sequences in this sample as well. V is TRBV28 and J is TRBJ2-2; the D is unclear. The CDR3 contains 14 residues. V lost 3 bases to trimming and J lost 0 bases, with 5 bases between them. Germline CDR1 MDHEN, CDR2 SYDVKM. CDR3 sequence reads: CASSFDANTGELFF. The CDR3, as DNA: TGTGCCAGCAGTTTCGACGCGAACACCGGGGAGCTGTTTTTT.

In its sample, this clone was seen once. The rearrangement uses TRBV30 and TRBJ2-7; no firm D call. V was cut by 2 bases and J by 5 bases, with 16 bases left in between. This CDR3 contains 14 residues. Germline V gene lookup returns CDR1 GTSNPN and CDR2 SVGIG (reference sequence). CDR3 coding DNA: TGTGCCTGGAGTCGTATCACTCGCGCCAACGAGCAGTACTTC. Amino acid sequence: CAWSRITRANEQYF.

V gene TRBV7-9 combines with J gene TRBJ2-3; 7 positions agree with TRBD2. Germline CDR1 and CDR2: SEHNR and FQNEAQ (reference sequence). The CDR3 has 14 amino acids. Trimming at V came to 5 bases and at J to 6 bases, leaving 8 bases not matched to a gene. The CDR3 DNA reads as TGTGCCAGCAGCCCGGGGGGACCTCTGGATACGCAGTATTTT. Encoded protein: CASSPGGPLDTQYF.

The chain carries TRBV13 and TRBJ1-3; D uncertain. The CDR3 has 14 residues. From germline, CDR1 is PRHDT and CDR2 FYEKMQ (reference sequence). Trimming cost V 8 bases and J 2 bases, with 13 bases left between them. The CDR3: CASSTGRAGNTIYF. As DNA, the CDR3 is TGTGCCAGCTCCACTGGACGTGCTGGAAACACCATATATTTT.

The chain uses TRBV18 and TRBJ2-7, with 12 bases that match TRBD2. CDR1 and CDR2 (germline): KGHSH, LQKENI. Germline trimming cut 6 bases from V and 4 bases from J; bases unmatched to any gene: 4. The CDR3 has 14 residues. The CDR3 nucleotides read TGTGCCAGCTCCAGGACTAGCGGGGTGTACGAGCAGTACTTC. Residues: CASSRTSGVYEQYF.

This clone has more than one count but fewer than ten. The chain uses TRBV6-2 or TRBV6-3 and TRBJ2-7; 9 nucleotides align to TRBD2. V trimming: 4 bases; J trimming: 2 bases; junction bases outside the gene matches: 9. Germline CDR1 and CDR2: MNHEY and SVGEGT. The CDR3 is 16 amino acids. This chain's CDR3 is CASSSVSGSKAYEQYF. CDR3 DNA sequence: TGTGCCAGCAGTTCCGTTAGCGGGAGTAAGGCCTACGAGCAGTACTTC.

This chain joins TRBV11-2 and TRBJ2-7, with 7 bases fitting TRBD2. CDR3 size: 14 residues. Germline assignment: CDR1 SGHAT and CDR2 FQNNGV. V gave up 5 bases and J gave up 3 bases; unmatched junction bases: 7. The CDR3, as DNA: TGTGCCAGCAGCCTAGCGGCGGGCGGCTACGAGCAGTACTTC. Its protein product is CASSLAAGGYEQYF.

The chain couples TRBV6-2 or TRBV6-3 to TRBJ2-1; D gene unclear. From germline, CDR1 is MNHEY and CDR2 SVGEGT. With 0 bases removed from V and 5 bases from J, the gap between germline ends came to 5 bases. This CDR3 contains 13 residues. The CDR3 here is CASSYSINNEQFF. The CDR3 DNA sequence: TGTGCCAGCAGTTACTCCATTAACAATGAGCAGTTCTTC.

The chain employs TRBV7-2 and TRBJ1-4, with 10 bases matching TRBD1. The CDR3 covers 16 residues. With V trimmed by 2 bases and J by 6 bases, 6 bases remained unmatched. Germline V gene lookup returns CDR1 SGHTA and CDR2 FQGNSA. The CDR3 nucleotides read TGTGCCAGCAGCTTATATTGGACAGGGGGGGATGAAAAACTGTTTTTT. It is translated as CASSLYWTGGDEKLFF. Drawing the rest from reference TRBV7-2 and TRBJ1-4, the complete variable domain is GAGVSQSPSNKVTEKGKDVELRCDPISGHTALYWYRQSLGQGLEFLIYFQGNSAPDKSGLPSDRFSAERTGGSVSTLTIQRTQQEDSAVYLCASSLYWTGGDEKLFFGSGTQLSVL.

The chain couples TRBV7-2 to TRBJ1-2; 9 nucleotides match TRBD1. After removal of 5 bases from V and 8 bases from J, the junction contained 6 bases not matched to a gene. The CDR3 is 13 residues long. Per germline, CDR1 SGHTA and CDR2 FQGNSA. The CDR3 bases are TGTGCCAGCAGCCGGGGACAGGGAGAGGGCTACACCTTC. As protein: CASSRGQGEGYTF.

V is TRBV19 and J is TRBJ1-5; no clear D gene. Trimming shortened V by 2 bases and J by 3 bases, and 11 bases separated the two germline ends. CDR3 length: 15 amino acids. Germline assignment: CDR1 LNHDA and CDR2 SQIVND (reference sequence). DNA of the CDR3: TGTGCCAGTAGTATACACGAGCGAAACAATCAGCCCCAGCATTTT. This codes for CASSIHERNNQPQHF.

The chain couples TRBV2 to TRBJ2-7, with 10 bases that match TRBD2. The germline V gene encodes CDR1 SNHLY and CDR2 FYNNEI. Unmatched junction bases numbered 7, after V lost 6 bases and J lost 2 bases. There are 15 residues in the CDR3. CDR3 bases: TGTGCCAGCAGCCGAGGGACTAGCGAAACCTACGAGCAGTACTTC. Its protein is CASSRGTSETYEQYF. The full variable domain, with the rest looked up from reference TRBV2 and TRBJ2-7, is EPEVTQTPSHQVTQMGQEVILRCVPISNHLYFYWYRQILGQKVEFLVSFYNNEISEKSEIFDDQFSVERPDGSNFTLKIRSTKLEDSAMYFCASSRGTSETYEQYFGPGTRLTVT.

The V and J genes are TRBV28 and TRBJ2-7, with 11 positions matching TRBD2. The germline V gene has CDR1 MDHEN and CDR2 SYDVKM. The CDR3 consists of 16 residues. With 6 bases clipped from V and 3 bases from J, the junction kept 10 bases outside the gene matches. CDR3 region: CASRKTGLAVIYEQYF. The CDR3 DNA follows: TGTGCCAGCAGGAAAACGGGACTAGCGGTGATCTACGAGCAGTACTTC.

This clone was counted a single time. This chain joins TRBV21-1 and TRBJ2-5; the table's TRBD2 call for D was not verified on the DNA. TRBV21-1 is an annotated pseudogene. This CDR3 has 17 residues. In DNA, the CDR3 is TGTGCCAGCAGCAGGACTAGCGGCCTAAACCCCCCAGAGACCCAGTACTTC. As protein: CASSRTSGLNPPETQYF.

This rearrangement joins TRBV5-1 to TRBJ2-1; 13 bases map to TRBD2. The CDR3 totals 19 residues. Losses at the gene ends were 4 bases for V and 0 bases for J; bases not matched to a gene: 10. The germline gives CDR1 SGHRS, CDR2 YFSETQ. The chain's CDR3 is CASSVGLAGAKSSYNEQFF. DNA for the CDR3: TGCGCCAGCAGCGTCGGACTAGCGGGGGCTAAGAGCTCCTACAATGAGCAGTTCTTC.

The chain links TRBV6-5 to TRBJ2-7, with 9 nucleotides matching TRBD2. The CDR3 sequence is 13 residues long. The ends lost 6 bases at V and 5 bases at J; junction bases unmatched: 5. CDR1 MNHEY and CDR2 SVGAGI come from the germline V gene. CDR3 DNA: TGTGCCAGCAGGTTGGGACTAGCTAACGAGCAGTACTTC. This sequence encodes CASRLGLANEQYF.

V and J are TRBV5-1 and TRBJ2-3; possible D gene TRBD1, 6 bases. Trimming removed 1 base from V and 2 bases from J, with 14 bases in between. The CDR3 contains 16 residues. Germline V gene lookup returns CDR1 SGHRS and CDR2 YFSETQ. CDR3 nucleotide sequence: TGCGCCAGCAGCTTGCCCCAACAGGGAGTCACAGATACGCAGTATTTT. It translates to CASSLPQQGVTDTQYF. The whole variable domain, filled in from reference TRBV5-1 and TRBJ2-3, reads KAGVTQTPRYLIKTRGQQVTLSCSPISGHRSVSWYQQTPGQGLQFLFEYFSETQRNKGNFPGRFSGRQFSNSRSEMNVSTLELGDSALYLCASSLPQQGVTDTQYFGPGTRLTVL.

The CDR3 DNA reads TGTGCCAGCAGCCAAGATGTTTTTAGGGCGCCACGGACCCAGTACTTC. Its protein is CASSQDVFRAPRTQYF. This sequence joins TRBV3-1 (or the pseudogene TRBV3-2) and TRBJ2-5; D call uncertain. The CDR3 sequence is 16 residues long. The germline V gene encodes CDR1 LGHDT and CDR2 YNNKEL (reference sequence). V dropped 0 bases and J dropped 7 bases, with 18 bases sitting between them.

The rearrangement joins TRBV3-1 (or the pseudogene TRBV3-2) to TRBJ1-1; no firm D call. The germline gives CDR1 LGHDT, CDR2 YNNKEL (reference sequence). The CDR3 runs 14 residues. V lost 3 bases and J 5 bases, leaving 13 bases between the germline ends. As DNA, the CDR3 is TGTGCCAGCAGCCAGGGTTTGCAGGCAACTGAAGCTTTCTTT. It codes for CASSQGLQATEAFF.

V usage is TRBV4-1 and J usage is TRBJ1-2; D uncertain. V was cut by 1 base and J by 8 bases, with 8 bases left in between. This CDR3 spans 12 amino acids. Germline V gene sequence: CDR1 MGHRA, CDR2 YSYEKL. For the CDR3, the DNA is TGCGCCAGCAGCCAAGTACCCTTCGGCTACACCTTC. It yields the protein CASSQVPFGYTF.

The V call is TRBV19, the J call TRBJ1-1; D might be TRBD1 (5 bases). The V end was cut by 3 bases, the J end by 10 bases, with 18 bases between. The CDR3 has 14 amino acids. Germline V CDR1 and CDR2: LNHDA, SQIVND (reference sequence). For the CDR3, the DNA is TGTGCCAGTAGTATGCGTCGAGACAGTCCTGCAGCTTTCTTT. Translating gives CASSMRRDSPAAFF. Drawing the rest from reference TRBV19 and TRBJ1-1, the complete variable domain is DGGITQSPKYLFRKEGQNVTLSCEQNLNHDAMYWYRQDPGQGLRLIYYSQIVNDFQKGDIAEGYSVSREKKESFPLTVTSAQKNPTAFYLCASSMRRDSPAAFFGQGTRLTVV.

The CDR3 reads CASSLGGAGGTNEQFF. The CDR3 region has the DNA TGTGCCAGCAGTTTGGGCGGAGCGGGGGGGACAAATGAGCAGTTCTTC. The chain employs TRBV6-5 and TRBJ2-1; 10 nucleotides agree with TRBD2. Germline-derived CDR1 and CDR2 are MNHEY and SVGAGI. This CDR3 is 16 amino acids long. Germline trimming cut 4 bases from V and 7 bases from J; bases unmatched to any gene: 10.

J is TRBJ2-7 and V is TRBV12-3 or TRBV12-4; 7 nucleotides align to TRBD2. The CDR3 covers 13 residues. With V trimmed by 5 bases and J by 0 bases, 1 base remained unmatched. DNA of the CDR3: TGTGCCAGCAGTCGGACTAGCTCCTACGAGCAGTACTTC. Protein: CASSRTSSYEQYF.

CDR3 residues: CASSRENQPQHF. CDR3 in DNA: TGTGCCAGCAGCCGTGAAAATCAGCCCCAGCATTTT. The gene calls are TRBV11-2 and TRBJ1-5; D not resolved. CDR3 length equals 12 residues. Trimming shortened V by 5 bases and J by 4 bases, and 6 bases separated the two germline ends. The germline CDR1 and CDR2 sequences are SGHAT and FQNNGV.

The V call is TRBV6-2 or TRBV6-3, the J call TRBJ1-5; weak D call: TRBD1 (5 bases). The V and J ends lost 2 bases and 7 bases respectively, with 9 bases between them. The germline CDR1 and CDR2 sequences are MNHEY and SVGEGT. The CDR3 is 13 residues long. The CDR3 region is CASSYTGTQPQHF. The CDR3 bases are TGTGCCAGCAGTTACACCGGGACGCAGCCCCAGCATTTT.

The chain combines TRBV14 with TRBJ1-3; no firm D call. Per germline, CDR1 SGHDN and CDR2 FVKESK. CDR3 size: 15 residues. Trimming pared 4 bases from V and 0 bases from J, leaving 10 bases between. This chain's CDR3 is CASSPIRSSGNTIYF. Here the CDR3 DNA reads TGTGCCAGCAGCCCGATCAGGAGCTCTGGAAACACCATATATTTT.